This TCR beta chain was recorded in a study of blood T cell repertoires in COVID-19. About the research overall: COVID-19 samples collected from the United States, Italy and Spain covered acute and convalescent phases. From T cells, B-cell-depleted T cells, or PBMCs came the material, which was cDNA or gDNA.

Per the original methods: Quantification of nucleated cells was approximated via reference gene primer amplification. The repertoire was sequenced with immunoSEQ multiplex PCR; TCRdb's copy has only in-frame clones and lacks some. That table furnishes V, J and clone size, whereas the DNA furnished D and trimming. This sample has 100,000 to 150,000 clones, with just over 85% found just once. The V and J ends lost 0 bases and 5 bases respectively, with 9 bases between them. Looked up from germline, CDR1 is SGDLS and CDR2 is YYNGEE. This CDR3 comprises 13 residues. The sample comprised peripheral blood. V and J are TRBV9 and TRBJ2-7; maybe TRBD2 (5 bases). The sequence was obtained from a woman aged 45-59 years with active or convalescent COVID-19. This chain's CDR3 is CASSVGSGNEQYF. CDR3 coding DNA: TGTGCCAGCAGCGTAGGGTCCGGGAACGAGCAGTACTTC.